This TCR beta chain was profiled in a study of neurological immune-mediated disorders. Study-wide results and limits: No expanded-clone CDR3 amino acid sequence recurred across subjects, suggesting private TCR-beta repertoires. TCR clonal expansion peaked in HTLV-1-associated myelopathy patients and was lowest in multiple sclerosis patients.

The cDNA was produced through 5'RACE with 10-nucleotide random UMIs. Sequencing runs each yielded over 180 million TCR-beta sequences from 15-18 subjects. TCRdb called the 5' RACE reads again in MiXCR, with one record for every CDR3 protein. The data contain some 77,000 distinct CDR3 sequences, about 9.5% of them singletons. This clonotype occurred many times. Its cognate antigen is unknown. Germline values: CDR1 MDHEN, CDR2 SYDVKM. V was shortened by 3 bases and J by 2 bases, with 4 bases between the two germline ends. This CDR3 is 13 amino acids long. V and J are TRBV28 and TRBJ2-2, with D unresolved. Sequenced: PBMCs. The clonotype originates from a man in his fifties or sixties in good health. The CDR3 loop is CASSFLNTGELFF. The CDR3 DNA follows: TGTGCCAGCAGTTTCCTTAACACCGGGGAGCTGTTTTTT.